These 15 T cell receptor beta chains came from one sample sequenced in a study of cytomegalovirus exposure and HLA in healthy donors. PCR employed 60 Vbeta and 13 Jbeta primers. Produced via immunoSEQ multiplex PCR; TCRdb's table is partial and in-frame only. The data contain approximately 100,000 clones, around 64% of them singletons. Material for sequencing was PBMCs. These receptors all come from a man in his sixties in good health and CMV-seronegative.

V is TRBV28 and J is TRBJ1-2, with a tentative D call TRBD1 (6 bases). This CDR3 has 12 residues. The V end lost 6 bases, the J end lost 12 bases, and 17 bases lay between the germline ends. Germline CDR1 and CDR2: MDHEN and SYDVKM. The CDR3 loop reads CASSTRAGANTF. CDR3 nucleotide sequence: TGTGCCAGCAGCACCAGGGCAGGGGCCAACACCTTC.

The chain carries TRBV5-6 and TRBJ1-3, with a weak D call TRBD1 (5 bases). CDR1 and CDR2 from the germline V gene are SGHDT and YYEEEE. CDR3 size: 13 residues. V was shortened by 4 bases and J by 9 bases, with 14 bases between the two germline ends. CDR3 DNA sequence: TGTGCCAGCAGCGCCACAGGTGGCGGCACCATATATTTT. Translation gives CASSATGGGTIYF.

The CDR3 DNA is TGCGCCAGCAGTGGACAGAAAATATCCGAGCAGTACTTC. As protein: CASSGQKISEQYF. This rearrangement joins TRBV10-1 to TRBJ2-7, with TRBD1 as a possible D gene (5 bases). The CDR3 contains 13 residues. Germline lookup yields CDR1 WNHNN and CDR2 SYGVQD (reference sequence). Trimming left V 4 bases short and J 6 bases short, with 13 bases between.

The gene calls are TRBV5-6 and TRBJ1-4; D not certain. The V end was cut by 0 bases, the J end by 0 bases, with 9 bases between. The CDR3 sequence is 16 residues long. Germline V gene sequence: CDR1 SGHDT, CDR2 YYEEEE. This CDR3 is CASSLGSVSTNEKLFF. For the CDR3, the DNA is TGTGCCAGCAGCTTGGGCAGCGTCTCAACTAATGAAAAACTGTTTTTT.

The chain couples TRBV28 to TRBJ1-1; 8 positions match TRBD1. V trimming: 5 bases; J trimming: 3 bases; junction bases outside the gene matches: 11. CDR3 length: 16 amino acids. Germline V lookup: CDR1 MDHEN, CDR2 SYDVKM. Here the CDR3 reads CASSRRGRIEDTEAFF. The CDR3 DNA is TGTGCCAGCAGTCGCAGGGGGCGCATAGAGGACACTGAAGCTTTCTTT.

The chain couples TRBV18 to TRBJ1-6; 10 bases are shared with TRBD1. Germline V gene sequence: CDR1 KGHSH, CDR2 LQKENI. This CDR3 has 16 amino acids. Trimming took 2 bases from V and 6 from J; bases not matched to a gene: 4. CDR3 coding DNA: TGTGCCAGCTCACCAGGGACAGGGGAGGTTAATTCACCCCTCCACTTT. Translated, it gives CASSPGTGEVNSPLHF.

V and J are TRBV5-5 and TRBJ2-6; D not certain. Germline CDR1 SGHKS, CDR2 YYEKEE (reference sequence). The V end lost 4 bases, the J end lost 0 bases, and 11 bases lay between the germline ends. CDR3 length: 16 amino acids. CDR3 sequence reads: CASSSKQNSGANVLTF. The CDR3 bases are TGTGCCAGCAGCAGCAAACAGAACTCTGGGGCCAACGTCCTGACTTTC.

The rearrangement uses TRBV5-6 and TRBJ2-3, with 9 bases identical to TRBD1. J lost 8 bases, V lost 4 bases, and 11 bases had no gene match. CDR3 length: 15 amino acids. Germline lookup yields CDR1 SGHDT and CDR2 YYEEEE. DNA of the CDR3: TGTGCCAGCAGCCTAGGACAGGGGTTAACGATTACGCAGTATTTT. Residues: CASSLGQGLTITQYF.

This chain's CDR3 is CASSQGSSPLHF. The CDR3 DNA reads as TGTGCCAGCAGTCAGGGGAGTTCACCCCTCCACTTT. The chain links TRBV6-5 to TRBJ1-6; tentative D call: TRBD1 (6 bases). CDR3 length: 12 amino acids. The V gene's germline CDR1 is MNHEY and CDR2 SVGAGI. The ends were cut back, 5 bases at V and 9 bases at J, with 8 bases in the middle.

This clone was picked up a small number of times. V gene TRBV29-1 combines with J gene TRBJ1-4; D might be TRBD1 (5 bases). Trimming took 4 bases from V and 8 from J, leaving 20 bases between them. The CDR3 runs to 15 residues. The V gene's germline CDR1 is SQVTM and CDR2 ANQGSEA. CDR3 sequence (DNA): TGCAGCGTTGGAAGTGAGGCAGGGTTTGAAGAAAAACTGTTTTTT. Its translation: CSVGSEAGFEEKLFF.

This clone was seen only once. The V call is TRBV20-1, the J call TRBJ1-1; D uncertain. Trimming removed 4 bases from V and 8 bases from J, with 8 bases in between. CDR1 is DFQATT, CDR2 SNEGSKA, per germline (reference sequence). The CDR3 covers 10 residues. The DNA of the CDR3 is TGCAGTGCTACGGTCACCGAAGCTTTCTTT. It translates to CSATVTEAFF.

The rearrangement uses TRBV29-1 and TRBJ2-3; D possibly corresponds to TRBD2 (6 bases). The germline V gene has CDR1 SQVTM and CDR2 ANQGSEA. V was clipped by 1 base and J by 4 bases, with 15 bases between them. This CDR3 contains 15 residues. CDR3 amino acids: CSVEGVEGKSDTQYF. The DNA for the CDR3 is TGCAGCGTTGAAGGGGTGGAGGGGAAGTCAGATACGCAGTATTTT.

The chain employs TRBV7-9 and TRBJ2-6; TRBD1 matches 8 bases. The J segment lost 0 bases and the V segment lost 2 bases, leaving 9 bases of the junction unmatched. This CDR3 region has 19 residues. In germline, CDR1 is SEHNR, CDR2 FQNEAQ (reference sequence). CDR3 residues: CASSLNQGADSSGANVLTF. CDR3 DNA: TGTGCCAGCAGCTTAAACCAGGGGGCGGATTCCTCTGGGGCCAACGTCCTGACTTTC.

This chain uses TRBV5-4 with TRBJ2-1, with 8 bases that match TRBD2. Germline V gene data show CDR1 as SGHNT and CDR2 as YYREEE (reference sequence). After removal of 4 bases from V and 8 bases from J, the junction contained 8 bases not matched to a gene. The CDR3 sequence is 14 residues long. CDR3 region: CASSPGGGIYEQFF. The CDR3 nucleotides are TGTGCCAGCAGCCCGGGGGGGGGCATTTATGAGCAGTTCTTC.

The chain employs TRBV5-6 and TRBJ1-5, with 8 bases aligning to TRBD1. Germline values: CDR1 SGHDT, CDR2 YYEEEE. Losses at the gene ends were 2 bases for V and 4 bases for J; bases not matched to a gene: 5. The CDR3 spans 15 residues. The CDR3 DNA reads TGTGCCAGCAGCTTCGCCACAGGGGGTAATCAGCCCCAGCATTTT. It encodes CASSFATGGNQPQHF.